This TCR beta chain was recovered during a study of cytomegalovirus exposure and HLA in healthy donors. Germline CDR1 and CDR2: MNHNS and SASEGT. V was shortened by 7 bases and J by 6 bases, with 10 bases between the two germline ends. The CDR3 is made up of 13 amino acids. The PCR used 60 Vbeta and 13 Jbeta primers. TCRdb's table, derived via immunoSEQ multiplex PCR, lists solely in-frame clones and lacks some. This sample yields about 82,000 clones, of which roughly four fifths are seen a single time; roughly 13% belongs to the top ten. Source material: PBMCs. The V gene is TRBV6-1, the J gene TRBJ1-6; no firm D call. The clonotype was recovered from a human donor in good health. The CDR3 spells CASTVESNSPLHF. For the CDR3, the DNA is TGTGCCAGCACCGTCGAGAGTAATTCACCCCTCCACTTT.